This TCR beta chain stems from a study of control samples from healthy donors and cancer patients. Deletions cut 4 bases from V and 8 bases from J, with 9 bases between. This CDR3 is 12 amino acids long. Germline V gene lookup returns CDR1 LNHNV and CDR2 YYDKDF (reference sequence). TCRdb's copy holds only in-frame clones and misses some; the assay was immunoSEQ multiplex PCR. The data show fewer than 80,000 clones, roughly 90% seen once. This sequence joins TRBV15 and TRBJ1-3; D not certain. Source material: PBMCs. The clonotype originates from a man aged 60 to 69 with colorectal cancer. The CDR3 is CATSTSRDTIYF. The CDR3 nucleotides read TGTGCCACCAGCACTTCGCGAGACACCATATATTTT.